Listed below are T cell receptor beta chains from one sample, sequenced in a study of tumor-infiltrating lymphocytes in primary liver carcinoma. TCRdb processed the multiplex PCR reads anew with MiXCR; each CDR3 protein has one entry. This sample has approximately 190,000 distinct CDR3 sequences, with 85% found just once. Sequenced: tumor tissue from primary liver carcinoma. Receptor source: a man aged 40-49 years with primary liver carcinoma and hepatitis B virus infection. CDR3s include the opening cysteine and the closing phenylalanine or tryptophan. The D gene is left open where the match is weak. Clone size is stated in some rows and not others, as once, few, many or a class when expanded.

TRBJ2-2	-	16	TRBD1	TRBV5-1	CASSDTYRGDTGELFF	TGCGCCAGCTCAGACACGTACAGGGGGGACACCGGGGAGTTGTTTTTT
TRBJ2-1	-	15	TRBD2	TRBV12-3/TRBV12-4	CAGSHSGIYYNEQFF	TGTGCCGGCAGTCATAGCGGGATATACTACAATGAGCAGTTCTTC
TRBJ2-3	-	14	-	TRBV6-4	CASAAHKSADTQYF	TGTGCCAGCGCCGCCCATAAAAGCGCAGATACGCAGTATTTT
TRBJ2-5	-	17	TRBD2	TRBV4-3	CASSQASSGRTGETQYF	TGCGCTAGCAGCCAAGCGTCTAGCGGGAGGACTGGTGAGACCCAATACTTC
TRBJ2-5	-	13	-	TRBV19	CTTRGTAQETQYF	TGTACCACCCGGGGAACAGCTCAAGAGACCCAGTACTTC
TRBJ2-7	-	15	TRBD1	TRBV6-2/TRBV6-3	CASILGTATYYEQYF	TGTGCCAGCATCCTCGGGACAGCAACCTACTATGAGCAGTACTTC
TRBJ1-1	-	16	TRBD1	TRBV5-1	CASSLSSGGANTEVFF	TGCGCCAGTAGCTTGTCGTCAGGGGGGGCGAACACTGAAGTTTTCTTT
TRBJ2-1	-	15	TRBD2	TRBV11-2	CASSQTSESNNDQFF	TGTGCCAGCAGTCAGACTAGCGAGAGTAACAATGATCAGTTCTTC
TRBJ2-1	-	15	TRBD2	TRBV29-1	CSVGLEGGFYSEQFF	TGCAGCGTTGGACTGGAGGGAGGGTTCTACAGTGAGCAGTTCTTC
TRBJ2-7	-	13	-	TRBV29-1	CSAAAGRGYEQYF	TGCAGCGCTGCGGCGGGAAGGGGATACGAGCAGTACTTC
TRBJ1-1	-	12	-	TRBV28	CVSSMMPLEAFF	TGTGTCAGCTCAATGATGCCTTTAGAAGCTTTCTTT
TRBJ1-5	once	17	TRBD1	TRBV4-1	CTSRQENLPGGNKPQHF	TGCACCAGCAGGCAAGAAAATCTCCCAGGGGGCAATAAGCCCCAGCATTTT
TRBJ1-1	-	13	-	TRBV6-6	CARSIGGSTEAFF	TGTGCCAGGAGCATAGGGGGGTCTACTGAAGCTTTCTTT
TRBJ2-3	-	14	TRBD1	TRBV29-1	CNVYGTEASDTQYF	TGCAACGTTTACGGGACAGAGGCGTCAGATACGCAGTATTTT
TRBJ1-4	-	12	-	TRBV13	CASNPIRGKLFF	TGTGCCAGCAACCCTATCAGGGGAAAACTGTTTTTT
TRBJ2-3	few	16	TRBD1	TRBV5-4	CASSQVLQGATDTQYF	TGTGCCAGCAGCCAAGTTTTACAGGGGGCAACAGATACGCAGTATTTT
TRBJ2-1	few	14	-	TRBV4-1	CANSQAGLVSEQFF	TGCGCCAACAGCCAAGCGGGTTTAGTAAGTGAGCAATTCTTC
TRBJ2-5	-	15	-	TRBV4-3	CASNQEGLPSETQHF	TGCGCCAGCAACCAAGAGGGACTGCCGTCTGAGACCCAACACTTC
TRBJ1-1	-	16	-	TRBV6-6	CASTYRLVSMNTEAFF	TGTGCCAGCACTTACAGACTCGTCAGCATGAACACTGAAGCTTTCTTT
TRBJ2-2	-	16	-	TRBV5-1	CTSSPLGRLGNGELFF	TGCACCAGCAGCCCTCTGGGACGGCTAGGGAACGGGGAGCTGTTTTTT
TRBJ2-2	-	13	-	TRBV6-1	CAPQRRFTGELFF	TGTGCCCCCCAGCGGAGGTTCACCGGGGAGCTGTTTTTT
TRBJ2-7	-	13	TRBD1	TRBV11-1	CVSRGKLSYEQYF	TGTGTCAGCAGGGGGAAGCTATCCTATGAGCAGTACTTC
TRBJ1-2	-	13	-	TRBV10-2	CASSQQGDYGYTF	TGCGCCAGCAGCCAACAGGGCGACTATGGATACACCTTC
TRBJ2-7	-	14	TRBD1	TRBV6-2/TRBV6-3	CASILPDRAHEQYF	TGTGCCAGTATCCTCCCGGACAGGGCCCACGAGCAGTACTTC
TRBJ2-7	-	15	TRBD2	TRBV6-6	CANSNRAGGSCEQYF	TGTGCCAACTCCAACCGGGCGGGAGGGAGTTGCGAGCAGTACTTC